A single sample is the source of the 19 T cell receptor beta chains below, sequenced in a study of blood T cell repertoires in COVID-19. Using immunoSEQ multiplex PCR, the repertoire was profiled, and TCRdb retains in-frame clones only, with some absent. The sample shows about 200,000 clones, around 85% of them seen only once. The sequencing sample was made of peripheral blood. The receptors were sampled from a woman aged 50 to 65 with acute or convalescent COVID-19.

This chain uses TRBV6-6 with TRBJ1-3; 8 bases are shared with TRBD1. Germline-derived CDR1 and CDR2 are MNHNY and SVGAGI (reference sequence). The CDR3 totals 15 residues. Trimming at V came to 8 bases and at J to 2 bases, leaving 8 bases not matched to a gene. The CDR3 is CASGSDRDTGNTIYF. In DNA form, the CDR3 reads TGTGCCAGCGGATCGGACAGGGACACTGGAAACACCATATATTTT.

The gene calls are TRBV24-1 and TRBJ2-2; the match to TRBD1 covers 9 bases. Germline V gene lookup returns CDR1 KGHDR and CDR2 SFDVKD. V was clipped by 6 bases and J by 4 bases; unmatched bases: 5. The CDR3 is 15 amino acids. Here the CDR3 DNA reads TGTGCCACCAGTAAGGGGACAGGGCTCACCGGGGAGCTGTTTTTT. Translating gives CATSKGTGLTGELFF.

The CDR3 loop reads CASSYLAGGSDTQYF. In nucleotides, the CDR3 is TGTGCCAGCAGTTACCTAGCGGGGGGCTCAGATACGCAGTATTTT. The J gene is TRBJ2-3, the V gene TRBV6-5; 11 bases fit TRBD2. The CDR3 extends over 15 amino acids. The germline V gene encodes CDR1 MNHEY and CDR2 SVGAGI. V lost 2 bases to trimming and J lost 4 bases; unmatched junction nucleotides: 2.

J is TRBJ2-6 and V is TRBV28; 8 positions agree with TRBD2. V lost 3 bases, J lost 0 bases, and 10 bases stayed unmatched. Germline V gene sequence: CDR1 MDHEN, CDR2 SYDVKM. This CDR3 is 19 amino acids long. This CDR3 reads CASSLAGGSKTSGANVLTF. CDR3 nucleotide sequence: TGTGCCAGCAGTTTGGCGGGGGGCTCCAAGACCTCTGGGGCCAACGTCCTGACTTTC. The whole variable domain, filled in from reference TRBV28 and TRBJ2-6, reads DVKVTQSSRYLVKRTGEKVFLECVQDMDHENMFWYRQDPGLGLRLIYFSYDVKMKEKGDIPEGYSVSREKKERFSLILESASTNQTSMYLCASSLAGGSKTSGANVLTFGAGSRLTVL.

Only one count was recorded for this clone. The chain links TRBV2 to TRBJ2-1; 8 nucleotides align to TRBD2. CDR3 length: 14 amino acids. The V and J ends lost 5 bases and 9 bases, in that order; junction bases with no gene match: 9. CDR1 and CDR2 (germline): SNHLY, FYNNEI. The CDR3 loop reads CASSLTLAGSEQFF. CDR3 DNA: TGTGCCAGCAGTCTGACCTTAGCGGGATCTGAGCAGTTCTTC.

The V and J genes are TRBV6-5 and TRBJ1-6; D possibly corresponds to TRBD1 (5 bases). CDR3 size: 15 residues. Germline V gene sequence: CDR1 MNHEY, CDR2 SVGAGI. V lost 4 bases and J lost 8, with 15 bases in between. The CDR3 DNA follows: TGTGCCAGCAGTTCTCGACAGCTAGATTATTCACCCCTCCACTTT. Encoded protein: CASSSRQLDYSPLHF.

The chain joins TRBV6-6 to TRBJ2-1, with 7 bases identical to TRBD2. CDR3 size: 15 residues. The J segment lost 0 bases and the V segment lost 5 bases, leaving 4 bases of the junction unmatched. Germline V CDR1 and CDR2: MNHNY, SVGAGI (reference sequence). CDR3 residues: CASSLGGVSYNEQFF. For the CDR3, the DNA is TGTGCCAGCAGTCTGGGGGGGGTCTCCTACAATGAGCAGTTCTTC.

This clone was detected only a few times. The gene calls are TRBV5-1 and TRBJ1-3, with a tentative D call TRBD1 (6 bases). V lost 4 bases and J lost 0, with 11 bases in between. Germline CDR1 SGHRS, CDR2 YFSETQ. The CDR3 loop spans 15 amino acids. As DNA, the CDR3 is TGCGCCAGCAGCGTGTCAGGGGACTCTGGAAACACCATATATTTT. Translating gives CASSVSGDSGNTIYF. The variable domain in full, completed from reference TRBV5-1 and TRBJ1-3, reads KAGVTQTPRYLIKTRGQQVTLSCSPISGHRSVSWYQQTPGQGLQFLFEYFSETQRNKGNFPGRFSGRQFSNSRSEMNVSTLELGDSALYLCASSVSGDSGNTIYFGEGSWLTVV.

The chain recombines TRBV10-3 with TRBJ2-6; D ambiguous. Germline V CDR1 and CDR2: ENHRY, SYGVKD. Trimming took off 11 bases at V and 0 bases at J, with 11 bases between the two ends. This CDR3 is built from 14 residues. CDR3 coding DNA: TGTGCCTCAGCCCCGGGCTCTGGGGCCAACGTCCTGACTTTC. This sequence encodes CASAPGSGANVLTF.

This chain links TRBV6-6 with TRBJ1-3; TRBD1 might be the D (5 bases). CDR1 and CDR2 (germline): MNHNY, SVGAGI (reference sequence). The CDR3 is 16 residues long. Trimming stripped 2 bases from V and 0 bases from J, with 11 bases between. The CDR3 DNA reads TGTGCCAGCAGTTACCCACCAGGGAACTCTGGAAACACCATATATTTT. Translated: CASSYPPGNSGNTIYF.

On this clone: At one end the junction does not follow the germline gene, possibly because of a read error. V usage is TRBV6-5 and J usage is TRBJ2-3; TRBD2 agrees at 14 bases. The CDR3 covers 15 residues. Germline CDR1 and CDR2: MNHEY and SVGAGI. The DNA for the CDR3 is TGTGCCAGTCAATCGGGACTAGCGGGAGCAGAGACGCAGTATTTT. Encoded protein: CASQSGLAGAETQYF.

The sample holds one count of this clone. This chain uses TRBV29-1 with TRBJ2-7; 8 positions match TRBD2. CDR3 length equals 13 residues. With V trimmed by 5 bases and J by 6 bases, 9 bases remained unmatched. Germline V gives CDR1 SQVTM, CDR2 ANQGSEA. The CDR3 reads CSVNGGLGGEQYF. The CDR3 bases are TGCAGCGTTAACGGGGGACTAGGGGGCGAGCAGTACTTC.

The chain employs TRBV19 and TRBJ2-3; 7 bases align to TRBD2. The CDR3 sequence is 14 residues long. Per the germline V gene, CDR1 is LNHDA and CDR2 is SQIVND (reference sequence). Trimming cost V 8 bases and J 0 bases; bases outside gene matches: 5. The CDR3, as DNA: TGTGCCAGTGAGATTAGCGGGAGCACAGATACGCAGTATTTT. Residues: CASEISGSTDTQYF.

This chain joins TRBV7-6 and TRBJ1-1; D is undetermined. The CDR3 is made up of 17 amino acids. Between the trimmed V and J ends, which lost 0 bases and 0 bases, there was a span of 14 bases. CDR1 is SGHVS and CDR2 is FNYEAQ in the germline V gene. DNA for the CDR3: TGTGCCAGCAGCTTAGCGGGTGGGCTCCCTCTGAACACTGAAGCTTTCTTT. Its protein is CASSLAGGLPLNTEAFF. Full variable domain (outside the CDR3, taken from reference TRBV7-6 and TRBJ1-1): GAGVSQSPRYKVTKRGQDVALRCDPISGHVSLYWYRQALGQGPEFLTYFNYEAQQDKSGLPNDRFSAERPEGSISTLTIQRTEQRDSAMYRCASSLAGGLPLNTEAFFGQGTRLTVV.

This clone was observed a single time. V is TRBV30 and J is TRBJ1-2, with 7 bases matching TRBD1. The ends lost 4 bases at V and 2 bases at J; junction bases unmatched: 7. The CDR3 covers 14 residues. The germline V gene encodes CDR1 GTSNPN and CDR2 SVGIG (reference sequence). The CDR3 DNA follows: TGTGCCTGGACGACAGGGCCCGGAAACTATGGCTACACCTTC. Its translation is CAWTTGPGNYGYTF.

The chain has TRBV4-1 and TRBJ2-7, with TRBD2 matching 7 bases. J was trimmed by 6 bases and V by 5 bases; bases with no gene match: 7. In germline, CDR1 is MGHRA, CDR2 YSYEKL. CDR3 length: 13 residues. The CDR3 coding sequence is TGCGCCAGCAGCTCACAAGCGGGACGCGAGCAGTACTTC. Translated: CASSSQAGREQYF.

The rearrangement links TRBV6-4 to TRBJ2-7; D is unclear. The germline V gene has CDR1 MRHNA and CDR2 SNTAGT. Trimming shortened V by 10 bases and J by 9 bases, and 10 bases separated the two germline ends. The CDR3 has 9 residues. CDR3 DNA sequence: TGTGCCAAGGTCGGCGGGCAGTACTTC. This sequence encodes CAKVGGQYF.

The CDR3: CASSQWANSIGELFF. CDR3 DNA: TGTGCCAGCAGCCAATGGGCCAACTCCATCGGGGAGCTGTTTTTT. The V call is TRBV14, the J call TRBJ2-2; D remains unclear. Trimming removed 2 bases at V and 7 bases at J, with 14 bases between. The CDR3 covers 15 residues. CDR1 is SGHDN, CDR2 FVKESK, per germline.

This chain links TRBV4-1 with TRBJ2-1, with 12 positions matching TRBD2. Losses at the gene ends were 1 base for V and 3 bases for J; bases not matched to a gene: 7. This CDR3 spans 18 amino acids. CDR1 MGHRA and CDR2 YSYEKL come from the germline V gene. CDR3 sequence (DNA): TGCGCCAGCAGCCAAGTTGTTCGGACTAGCGGGATCTACAATGAGCAGTTCTTC. It is translated as CASSQVVRTSGIYNEQFF.